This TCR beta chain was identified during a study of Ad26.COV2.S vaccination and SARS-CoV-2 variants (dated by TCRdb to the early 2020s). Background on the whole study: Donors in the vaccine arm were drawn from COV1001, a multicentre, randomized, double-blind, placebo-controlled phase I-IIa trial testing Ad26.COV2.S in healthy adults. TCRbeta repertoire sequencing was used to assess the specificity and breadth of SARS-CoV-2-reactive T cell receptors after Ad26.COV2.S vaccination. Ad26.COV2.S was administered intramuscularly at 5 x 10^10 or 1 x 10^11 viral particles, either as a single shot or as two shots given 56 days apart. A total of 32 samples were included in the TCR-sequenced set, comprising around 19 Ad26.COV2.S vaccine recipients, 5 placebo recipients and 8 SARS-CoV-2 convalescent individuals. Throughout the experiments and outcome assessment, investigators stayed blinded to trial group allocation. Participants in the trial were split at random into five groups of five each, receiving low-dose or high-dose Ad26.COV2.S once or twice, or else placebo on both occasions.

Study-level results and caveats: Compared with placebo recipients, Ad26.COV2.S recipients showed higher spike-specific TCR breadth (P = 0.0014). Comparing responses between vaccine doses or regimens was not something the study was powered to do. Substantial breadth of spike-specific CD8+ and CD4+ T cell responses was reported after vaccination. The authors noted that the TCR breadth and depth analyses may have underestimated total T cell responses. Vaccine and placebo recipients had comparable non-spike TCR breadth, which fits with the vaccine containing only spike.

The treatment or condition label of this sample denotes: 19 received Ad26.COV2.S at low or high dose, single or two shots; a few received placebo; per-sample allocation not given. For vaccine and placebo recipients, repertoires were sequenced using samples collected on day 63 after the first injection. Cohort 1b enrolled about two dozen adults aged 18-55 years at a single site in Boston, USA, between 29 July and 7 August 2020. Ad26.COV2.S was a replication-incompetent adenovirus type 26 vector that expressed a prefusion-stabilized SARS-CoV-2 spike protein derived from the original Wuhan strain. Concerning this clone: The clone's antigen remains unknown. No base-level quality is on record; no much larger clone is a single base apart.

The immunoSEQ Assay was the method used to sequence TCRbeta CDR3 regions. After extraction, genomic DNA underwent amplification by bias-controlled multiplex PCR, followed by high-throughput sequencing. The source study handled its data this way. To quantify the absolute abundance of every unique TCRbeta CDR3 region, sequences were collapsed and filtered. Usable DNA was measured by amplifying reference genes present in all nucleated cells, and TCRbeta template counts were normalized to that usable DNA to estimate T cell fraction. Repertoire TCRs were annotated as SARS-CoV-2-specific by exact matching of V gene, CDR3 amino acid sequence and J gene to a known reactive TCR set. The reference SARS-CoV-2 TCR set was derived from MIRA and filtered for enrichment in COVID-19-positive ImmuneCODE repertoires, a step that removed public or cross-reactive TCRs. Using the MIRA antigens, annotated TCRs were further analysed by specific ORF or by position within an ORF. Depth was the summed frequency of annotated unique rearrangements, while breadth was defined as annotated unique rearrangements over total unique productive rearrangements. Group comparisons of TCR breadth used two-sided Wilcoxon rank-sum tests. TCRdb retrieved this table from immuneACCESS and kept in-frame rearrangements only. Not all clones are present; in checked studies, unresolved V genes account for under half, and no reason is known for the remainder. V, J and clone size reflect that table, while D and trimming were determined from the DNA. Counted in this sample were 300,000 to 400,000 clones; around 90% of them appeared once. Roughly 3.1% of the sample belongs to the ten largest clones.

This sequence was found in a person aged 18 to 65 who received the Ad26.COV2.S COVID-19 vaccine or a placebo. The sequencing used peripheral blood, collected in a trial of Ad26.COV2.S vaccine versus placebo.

This receptor carries the CDR3 CASSYSDSRSMGYTF. The base sequence is TGTGCCAGCAGTTACTCCGACAGCCGATCCATGGGCTACACCTTC. The rearranged segments are TRBV6-5 and TRBJ1-2; TRBD1 could be the D gene, as 5 bases match. The germline V gene gives CDR1 as MNHEY and CDR2 as SVGAGI. The CDR3 spans 15 residues, from the cysteine through the phenylalanine. Here the CDR3 DNA is all that survives: 45 bases in frame from base 1. The germline ends are 16 bases apart after V is trimmed by 0 bases and J by 8 bases.